Each of the 32 T cell receptor beta chains below was sequenced from the same sample in a study of T cell responses to AZD1222 COVID-19 vaccine. Measured with immunoSEQ multiplex PCR; TCRdb has only the in-frame clones, and not every one. Found here are around 140,000 clones, about 91% of them singletons; the top ten hold 1.5% to 2%. The sample in question was peripheral blood, obtained 28 days after the second AZD1222 dose. These receptors were obtained from an adult who received the AZD1222 COVID-19 vaccine.

This chain connects TRBV12-3 or TRBV12-4 to TRBJ1-2; D remains unclear. Trimming pared 8 bases from V and 5 bases from J, leaving 9 bases between. The CDR3 runs 11 residues. CDR3 amino acids: CASSSGYGYTF. CDR3 DNA sequence: TGTGCCAGCTCTAGCGGGTATGGCTACACCTTC.

The chain joins TRBV7-9 to TRBJ2-3; 13 positions agree with TRBD2. Germline assignment: CDR1 SEHNR and CDR2 FQNEAQ (reference sequence). With V trimmed by 5 bases and J by 6 bases, 5 bases remained unmatched. This CDR3 contains 15 residues. CDR3 nucleotide sequence: TGTGCCAGCAGCGCAACTAGCGGGAGGGCGGATACGCAGTATTTT. The encoded protein is CASSATSGRADTQYF.

CDR3 DNA: TGCAGCGCCCTGACAGGTCCCTACGAGCAGTACTTC. Protein product: CSALTGPYEQYF. The V call is TRBV29-1, the J call TRBJ2-7, with a tentative D call TRBD1 (6 bases). Germline CDR1 and CDR2: SQVTM and ANQGSEA. With 7 bases removed from V and 2 bases from J, the gap between germline ends came to 12 bases. The length of the CDR3 is 12 residues.

The chain uses TRBV5-1 and TRBJ1-6; 9 bases align to TRBD1. This CDR3 comprises 14 residues. Per germline, CDR1 SGHRS and CDR2 YFSETQ. V shed 4 bases and J 9 bases; nucleotides not matched to a gene: 5. The CDR3 DNA follows: TGCGCCAGCAGCCAGGGACAGGGTGGTTCACCCCTCCACTTT. Translation gives CASSQGQGGSPLHF.

This clone was picked up one time. V and J are TRBV7-9 and TRBJ1-1; 7 nucleotides match TRBD1. The CDR3 sequence is 13 residues long. Germline-derived CDR1 and CDR2 are SEHNR and FQNEAQ (reference sequence). The V gene end was trimmed by 5 bases and the J gene end by 4 bases; junction bases not matched to a gene: 4. The CDR3 protein is CASSQGVGTEAFF. The CDR3 DNA follows: TGTGCCAGCAGCCAGGGGGTAGGCACTGAAGCTTTCTTT. Supplemented by reference TRBV7-9 and TRBJ1-1, the full variable domain reads DTGVSQNPRHKITKRGQNVTFRCDPISEHNRLYWYRQTLGQGPEFLTYFQNEAQLEKSRLLSDRFSAERPKGSFSTLEIQRTEQGDSAMYLCASSQGVGTEAFFGQGTRLTVV.

The V call is TRBV29-1, the J call TRBJ1-5; 8 bases are a match to TRBD1. CDR3 length equals 13 residues. The trim removed 6 bases at V and 6 bases at J, leaving 7 bases unmatched. CDR1 and CDR2 from the germline V gene are SQVTM and ANQGSEA. The CDR3 here is CSVRQGRGQPQHF. As DNA, the CDR3 is TGCAGCGTACGACAGGGGAGGGGTCAGCCCCAGCATTTT.

The rearrangement uses TRBV5-1 and TRBJ2-2, with D tentatively TRBD1 (5 bases). Germline V gene sequence: CDR1 SGHRS, CDR2 YFSETQ. V lost 2 bases and J lost 4, with 12 bases in between. This CDR3 region has 15 residues. The CDR3 nucleotides read TGCGCCAGCAGCTTAGGGGCAGGGTTCACCGGGGAGCTGTTTTTT. This sequence encodes CASSLGAGFTGELFF.

This chain joins TRBV5-4 and TRBJ2-6; D ambiguous. Germline assignment: CDR1 SGHNT and CDR2 YYREEE (reference sequence). The V end lost 9 bases, the J end lost 0 bases, and 19 bases lay between the germline ends. The CDR3 covers 17 residues. CDR3 in amino acids: CATMGGLSSSGANVLTF. The CDR3 nucleotides are TGTGCCACCATGGGCGGTCTCTCCAGCTCTGGGGCCAACGTCCTGACTTTC.

This chain uses TRBV4-1 with TRBJ1-5, with 7 bases lining up with TRBD1. The CDR3 runs 17 residues. Trimming cost V 0 bases and J 5 bases; bases outside gene matches: 10. Germline CDR1 MGHRA, CDR2 YSYEKL. The CDR3 sequence: CASSQERSRGVYQPQHF. CDR3 nucleotide sequence: TGCGCCAGCAGCCAAGAACGAAGCAGGGGGGTGTATCAGCCCCAGCATTTT.

The CDR3 DNA reads as TGTGCCAGCAGGGGGACAGGGCATCAGCCCCAGCATTTT. Amino acid sequence: CASRGTGHQPQHF. The genes are TRBV6-5 and TRBJ1-5, with 9 bases identical to TRBD1. The CDR3 extends over 13 amino acids. V was pared by 6 bases and J by 5 bases, with 2 bases of the junction left unmatched. Germline V gene lookup returns CDR1 MNHEY and CDR2 SVGAGI.

This clone has just one count. The rearrangement links TRBV5-1 to TRBJ2-3; the D is unclear. The V gene lost 0 bases and the J gene lost 7 bases, with 15 bases spanning the gap. Germline CDR1 and CDR2: SGHRS and YFSETQ. The CDR3 is 15 residues long. CDR3 coding DNA: TGCGCCAGCAGCTTGGAAGGGCAGGTCGAGAATACGCAGTATTTT. This gives the protein CASSLEGQVENTQYF.

The rearrangement joins TRBV5-8 to TRBJ1-5; no reliable D call. The germline V gene encodes CDR1 SGHTS and CDR2 YDEGEE. V was pared by 1 base and J by 4 bases, with 3 bases between. The CDR3 spans 12 residues. The CDR3 reads CASSLINQPQHF. As DNA, the CDR3 is TGTGCCAGCAGCTTGATTAATCAGCCCCAGCATTTT.

The chain links TRBV30 to TRBJ2-1; 13 bases are a match to TRBD2. CDR3 size: 16 residues. CDR1 and CDR2 from the germline V gene are GTSNPN and SVGIG (reference sequence). Trimming took 0 bases from V and 7 from J; bases not matched to a gene: 6. CDR3 residues: CAWSVMGLAGRNEQFF. CDR3 nucleotides: TGTGCCTGGAGTGTTATGGGACTAGCGGGACGTAATGAGCAGTTCTTC.

This chain connects TRBV5-6 to TRBJ2-7; D ambiguous. The CDR3 is 16 residues long. Trimming removed 0 bases at V and 2 bases at J, with 15 bases between. CDR1 and CDR2 from the germline V gene are SGHDT and YYEEEE. The CDR3 DNA reads as TGTGCCAGCAGCTTGGCTAGGCGCGGATTTCCCTACGAGCAGTACTTC. Protein sequence: CASSLARRGFPYEQYF.

The chain couples TRBV12-5 to TRBJ1-1; unclear D gene. Trimming cost V 6 bases and J 2 bases, with 13 bases left between them. This CDR3 has 14 amino acids. Looked up from germline, CDR1 is LGHNT and CDR2 is FRNRAP. The CDR3 DNA is TGTGCTAGTGGCCAAAACAGTCCTAACACTGAAGCTTTCTTT. Amino acid sequence: CASGQNSPNTEAFF.

The rearrangement links TRBV6-5 to TRBJ2-4; D gene uncertain. Trimming took 10 bases from V and 4 from J, leaving 14 bases between them. Germline-derived CDR1 and CDR2 are MNHEY and SVGAGI. CDR3 length: 13 residues. The CDR3 reads CATRNPGKNIQYF. Here the CDR3 DNA reads TGTGCCACAAGGAACCCCGGGAAAAACATTCAGTACTTC.

The V gene is TRBV11-2, the J gene TRBJ1-3; no definite D call. Trimming took off 4 bases at V and 4 bases at J, with 8 bases between the two ends. Germline V CDR1 and CDR2: SGHAT, FQNNGV. This CDR3 has 13 amino acids. Here the CDR3 DNA reads TGTGCCAGCAGCTCAGGTTTGGGAAACACCATATATTTT. This gives the protein CASSSGLGNTIYF.

The V gene is TRBV9, the J gene TRBJ2-1; TRBD2 agrees at 14 bases. The V segment lost 0 bases and the J segment 4 bases; nucleotides outside the gene matches: 3. The CDR3 runs 17 residues. Germline CDR1 SGDLS, CDR2 YYNGEE. CDR3: CASSVGTSGGTYNEQFF. As DNA, the CDR3 is TGTGCCAGCAGCGTAGGGACTAGCGGGGGGACATACAATGAGCAGTTCTTC. Combining the CDR3 with reference TRBV9 and TRBJ2-1 gives the whole variable domain DSGVTQTPKHLITATGQRVTLRCSPRSGDLSVYWYQQSLDQGLQFLIQYYNGEERAKGNILERFSAQQFPDLHSELNLSSLELGDSALYFCASSVGTSGGTYNEQFFGPGTRLTVL.

The J gene is TRBJ2-3, the V gene TRBV5-4; D is ambiguous. This CDR3 is 14 amino acids long. The V and J ends lost 0 bases and 1 base respectively, with 6 bases between them. Per the germline V gene, CDR1 is SGHNT and CDR2 is YYREEE (reference sequence). This CDR3 is CASSLASGTDTQYF. The CDR3 coding sequence is TGTGCCAGCAGCTTGGCGTCAGGCACAGATACGCAGTATTTT.

V gene TRBV9 combines with J gene TRBJ2-1; TRBD2 might be the D (5 bases). The CDR3 consists of 13 residues. From germline, CDR1 is SGDLS and CDR2 YYNGEE. Deletions cut 0 bases from V and 10 bases from J, with 11 bases between. DNA of the CDR3: TGTGCCAGCAGCGTAGGCCTAGCTGGCGAGCAGTTCTTC. Its protein is CASSVGLAGEQFF.

The genes are TRBV4-1 and TRBJ1-2; D might be TRBD1 (5 bases). V was trimmed by 0 bases and J by 4 bases, leaving 12 bases between them. This CDR3 is 15 amino acids long. The germline V gene encodes CDR1 MGHRA and CDR2 YSYEKL. The CDR3 here is CASSQEPGPRYGYTF. The CDR3 bases are TGCGCCAGCAGCCAAGAACCAGGGCCCCGCTATGGCTACACCTTC.

V and J are TRBV6-5 and TRBJ1-2; no reliable D call. Trimming took 0 bases from V and 0 from J, leaving 11 bases between them. Germline CDR1 reads MNHEY; CDR2 reads SVGAGI. The CDR3 has 16 residues. DNA of the CDR3: TGTGCCAGCAGTTACTCAGGGCTAACAACTAACTATGGCTACACCTTC. Encoded protein: CASSYSGLTTNYGYTF.

The chain links TRBV3-1 (or the pseudogene TRBV3-2) to TRBJ2-7; 7 positions match TRBD2. CDR1 is LGHDT and CDR2 is YNNKEL in the germline V gene (reference sequence). This CDR3 comprises 15 residues. Trimming at V came to 4 bases and at J to 2 bases, leaving 8 bases not matched to a gene. The CDR3 DNA reads as TGTGCCAGCAGCCTGATTGGCGGGGGAACCTACGAGCAGTACTTC. This sequence encodes CASSLIGGGTYEQYF.

The chain couples TRBV4-3 to TRBJ2-1; D not certain. Looked up from germline, CDR1 is LGHNA and CDR2 is YSLEER. The CDR3 extends over 15 amino acids. V lost 0 bases to trimming and J lost 5 bases, with 11 bases between them. The DNA for the CDR3 is TGCGCCAGCAGCCAAGACCGTATGGGGAACAATGAGCAGTTCTTC. It translates to CASSQDRMGNNEQFF.

V and J are TRBV2 and TRBJ1-2; TRBD1 is a possible D gene (6 bases). Trimming removed 3 bases from V and 5 bases from J, with 10 bases in between. The CDR3 totals 13 residues. CDR1 SNHLY and CDR2 FYNNEI come from the germline V gene. The CDR3 region has the DNA TGTGCCAGCAGTGAGGGGACAACTTATGGCTACACCTTC. Translation gives CASSEGTTYGYTF.

This chain connects TRBV7-8 to TRBJ2-1; TRBD1 agrees at 8 bases. Germline V gene sequence: CDR1 SGHVS, CDR2 FQNEAQ. The CDR3 contains 17 residues. V was pared by 5 bases and J by 7 bases, with 16 bases of the junction left unmatched. The chain's CDR3 is CASSTPGQESLGNEQFF. In DNA, the CDR3 is TGTGCCAGCAGCACTCCGGGACAGGAGAGCCTAGGGAATGAGCAGTTCTTC. The entire variable domain, with the rest obtained from reference TRBV7-8 and TRBJ2-1, is as follows: GAGVSQSPRYKVAKRGQDVALRCDPISGHVSLFWYQQALGQGPEFLTYFQNEAQLDKSGLPSDRFFAERPEGSVSTLKIQRTQQEDSAVYLCASSTPGQESLGNEQFFGPGTRLTVL.

This clone has only one observation. The chain is built from TRBV5-1 and TRBJ1-2; D unresolved. This CDR3 has 14 residues. With 0 bases removed from V and 2 bases from J, the gap between germline ends came to 8 bases. Germline V gene lookup returns CDR1 SGHRS and CDR2 YFSETQ. The CDR3 loop reads CASSLDPANYGYTF. CDR3 sequence (DNA): TGCGCCAGCAGCTTGGACCCTGCGAACTATGGCTACACCTTC.

The genes are TRBV5-4 and TRBJ1-1, with D possibly matching TRBD1 (5 bases). V was shortened by 7 bases and J by 0 bases, with 13 bases between the two germline ends. The germline V gene encodes CDR1 SGHNT and CDR2 YYREEE (reference sequence). CDR3 length equals 14 residues. The CDR3 reads CASSTGPLNTEAFF. For the CDR3, the DNA is TGTGCCAGCTCTACGGGGCCCCTGAACACTGAAGCTTTCTTT. Filled out from reference TRBV5-4 and TRBJ1-1, the complete variable domain reads ETGVTQSPTHLIKTRGQQVTLRCSSQSGHNTVSWYQQALGQGPQFIFQYYREEENGRGNFPPRFSGLQFPNYSSELNVNALELDDSALYLCASSTGPLNTEAFFGQGTRLTVV.

The rearrangement joins TRBV19 to TRBJ1-4; TRBD1 is a possible D gene (6 bases). The V end lost 1 base, the J end lost 6 bases, and 12 bases lay between the germline ends. CDR1 is LNHDA and CDR2 is SQIVND in the germline V gene (reference sequence). CDR3 size: 15 residues. The CDR3 loop is CASSIAGDGDEKLFF. CDR3 nucleotide sequence: TGTGCCAGTAGTATAGCAGGGGATGGCGATGAAAAACTGTTTTTT. The full variable domain, in which reference TRBV19 and TRBJ1-4 provide the parts outside the CDR3, is DGGITQSPKYLFRKEGQNVTLSCEQNLNHDAMYWYRQDPGQGLRLIYYSQIVNDFQKGDIAEGYSVSREKKESFPLTVTSAQKNPTAFYLCASSIAGDGDEKLFFGSGTQLSVL.

The chain uses TRBV24-1 and TRBJ1-5; a weak D match, TRBD1 (5 bases). Per germline, CDR1 KGHDR and CDR2 SFDVKD. This CDR3 is 16 amino acids long. V gave up 4 bases and J gave up 2 bases, with 14 bases separating them. CDR3 bases: TGTGCCACCAGTGAGTCAGGGAATTTTGGCAATCAGCCCCAGCATTTT. It specifies CATSESGNFGNQPQHF.

The chain has TRBV7-2 and TRBJ1-5; maybe TRBD1 (5 bases). Germline-derived CDR1 and CDR2 are SGHTA and FQGNSA. The ends were cut back, 1 base at V and 4 bases at J, with 11 bases in the middle. The CDR3 contains 15 residues. CDR3 DNA: TGTGCCAGCAGCTTAGGTTGGGGGGGTAATCAGCCCCAGCATTTT. This gives the protein CASSLGWGGNQPQHF.

This clone was found once. The chain recombines TRBV5-6 with TRBJ2-7, with 9 bases that match TRBD2. The CDR3 extends over 15 amino acids. The ends lost 4 bases at V and 3 bases at J; junction bases unmatched: 8. The germline gives CDR1 SGHDT, CDR2 YYEEEE. In nucleotides, the CDR3 is TGTGCCAGCAGCCTCTCCGGGACTAGCCTCTACGAGCAGTACGTC. Amino acid sequence: CASSLSGTSLYEQYV.